This T cell receptor beta chain is drawn from a study of spatial heterogeneity in lung cancer (dated by TCRdb to between 2018 and 2020). Broadly, across the study: More beta-chain than alpha-chain transcripts were consistently detected, likely reflecting higher beta-chain transcript abundance. In tumor regions, TCR transcript counts showed a strong correlation with a T cell transcriptional module score derived from matched bulk RNA-seq. In the raw uncorrected reads, each unique combination of TCR and UMI appeared more than ten times on average. In non-small cell lung cancer, the study made a quantitative comparison of TCR alpha and beta repertoires among multiple tumor regions, matched nontumor lung and blood. TCR repertoire features were related to nonsynonymous mutation counts determined by whole-exome sequencing of tumor tissue. Both alpha and beta chains were TCR-sequenced in approximately 200 tumor regions, around 64 matched nontumor lung samples and roughly 50 PBMC samples obtained at surgery.

Study-wide conclusions, independent of this receptor: The count of ubiquitous expanded TCRs correlated with the count of ubiquitous nonsynonymous mutations, and the count of regional expanded TCRs correlated with the count of regional nonsynonymous mutations. Confirming at a functional level the hypothesis that regional TCRs recognize regional mutations was considered to require additional single-cell paired TCR alpha and beta sequencing. Estimated TCR-seq coverage of tumor T cells was only around 6.7% for alpha chains and around 13% for beta chains. A correlation was observed between the number of expanded intratumoral alpha and beta TCRs and the tumor nonsynonymous mutation count.

From cysteine to phenylalanine, the CDR3 is 14 amino acids long. The entry retains the CDR3 DNA only, 42 bases that are in frame from base 1. The junction carries 13 bases between V and J, which are trimmed by 4 bases and 6 bases respectively. Per the germline V gene, SGHRS is the CDR1 and YFSETQ is the CDR2. As to this clonotype: This clone's antigen is unknown. No base quality information exists; no much larger clone differs at one position.

Libraries came from 5' RACE. These reads were obtained on a NextSeq 500. To allow correction of PCR and sequencing errors, the TCR library protocol tagged every TCR cDNA molecule with a unique molecular identifier. On the authors' methods: TCR identification, UMI-based error correction and CDR3 extraction were performed with Decombinator tools. TCRs above a frequency of 2 per 1,000, corresponding to the top 1% of the tumor frequency distribution, were defined as expanded. Expanded tumor TCRs were classed as regional if statistically deemed absent (corrected P<0.05) from at least one tumor region, otherwise ubiquitous. Rényi diversity was computed with the R vegan package after subsampling each repertoire 100 times to 5,000 TCRs. CDR3 similarity networks were constructed using string-kernel similarity of amino acid triplets, with links drawn between CDR3s whose pairwise similarity was above 0.82. TCRdb's own reprocessing of the public reads used fastp at Q25 and MiXCR and kept productive beta chains. Every distinct CDR3 protein forms one entry, paired with its most common genes and DNA. These V and J calls originate from TCRdb's pipeline instead of the authors' own analysis. The sample includes approximately 18,000 distinct CDR3 sequences, with 4.5% to 7% observed a single time. The leading ten clones occupy about 9.3% of the sample.

The sample's time point label, decoded: sample taken at primary tumor resection. The donors were 70 or so patients from the lung TRACERx cohort who had early-stage, untreated non-small cell lung cancer. Without any cell sorting, TCR sequencing was performed on whole RNA extracted either from tumor and nontumor lung tissue or from cryopreserved PBMC samples. Patients were selected for TCR sequencing only if sufficient RNA was available from at least two tumor regions. A lung pathologist reviewed the tumor and adjacent nontumor lung specimens before the specimens were selected. The sequence links TRBV5-1 to TRBJ1-4; no confident D gene assignment can be made. The source material was lung tumor tissue, sampled at surgery. This sequence was found in a female donor with early-stage non-small cell lung cancer. The bases read TGCGCCAGCAGCGCCCGGACCACAGATGAAAAACTGTTTTTT. It translates as CASSARTTDEKLFF.